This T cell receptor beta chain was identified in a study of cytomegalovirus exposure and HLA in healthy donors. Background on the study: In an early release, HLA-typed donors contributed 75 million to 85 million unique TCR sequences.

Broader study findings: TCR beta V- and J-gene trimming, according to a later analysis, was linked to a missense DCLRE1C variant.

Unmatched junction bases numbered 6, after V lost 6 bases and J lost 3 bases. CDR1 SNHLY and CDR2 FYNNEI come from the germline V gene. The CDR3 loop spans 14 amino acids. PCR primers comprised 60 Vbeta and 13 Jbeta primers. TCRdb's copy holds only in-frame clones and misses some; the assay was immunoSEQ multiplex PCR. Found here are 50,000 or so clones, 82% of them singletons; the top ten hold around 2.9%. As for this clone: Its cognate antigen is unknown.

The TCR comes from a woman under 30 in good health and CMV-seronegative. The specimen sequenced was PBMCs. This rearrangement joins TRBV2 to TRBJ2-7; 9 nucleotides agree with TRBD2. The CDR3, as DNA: TGTGCCAGCAGACCGCGGGAGGGGCGCTACGAGCAGTACTTC. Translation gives CASRPREGRYEQYF.